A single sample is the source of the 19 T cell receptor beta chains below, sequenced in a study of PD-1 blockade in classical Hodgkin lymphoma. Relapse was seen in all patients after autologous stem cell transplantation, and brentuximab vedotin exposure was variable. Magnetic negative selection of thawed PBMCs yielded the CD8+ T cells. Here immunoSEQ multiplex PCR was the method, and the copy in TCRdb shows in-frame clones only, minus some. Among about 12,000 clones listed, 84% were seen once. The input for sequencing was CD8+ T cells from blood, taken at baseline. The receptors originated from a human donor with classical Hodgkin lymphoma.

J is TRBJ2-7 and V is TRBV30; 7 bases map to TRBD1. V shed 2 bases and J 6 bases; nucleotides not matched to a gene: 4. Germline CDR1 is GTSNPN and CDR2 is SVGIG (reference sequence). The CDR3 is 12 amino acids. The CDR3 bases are TGTGCCTGGAGTAACAGGGGCAGCGAGCAGTACTTC. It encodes CAWSNRGSEQYF.

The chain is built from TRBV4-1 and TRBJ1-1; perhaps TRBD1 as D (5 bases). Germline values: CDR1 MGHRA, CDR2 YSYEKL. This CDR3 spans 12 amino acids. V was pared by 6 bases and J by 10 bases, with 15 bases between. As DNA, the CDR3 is TGCGCCAGCAGTCCGAACGGGGGGGGAGCTTTCTTT. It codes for CASSPNGGGAFF.

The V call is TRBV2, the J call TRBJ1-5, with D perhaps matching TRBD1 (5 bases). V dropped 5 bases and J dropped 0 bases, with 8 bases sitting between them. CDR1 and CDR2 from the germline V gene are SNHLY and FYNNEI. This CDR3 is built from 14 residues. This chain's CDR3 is CASSPGFSNQPQHF. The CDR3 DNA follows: TGTGCCAGCAGTCCAGGGTTTAGCAATCAGCCCCAGCATTTT.

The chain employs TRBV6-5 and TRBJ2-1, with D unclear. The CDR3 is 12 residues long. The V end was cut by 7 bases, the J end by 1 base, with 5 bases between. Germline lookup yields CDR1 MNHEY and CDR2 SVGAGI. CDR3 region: CASIGSYNEQFF. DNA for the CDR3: TGTGCCAGCATCGGGTCCTACAATGAGCAGTTCTTC.

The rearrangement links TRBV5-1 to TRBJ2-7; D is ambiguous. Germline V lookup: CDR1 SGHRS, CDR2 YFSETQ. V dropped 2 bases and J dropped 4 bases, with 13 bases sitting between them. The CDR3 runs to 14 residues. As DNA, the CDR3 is TGCGCCAGCAGCTTCGATTCTCCTTCATACGAGCAGTACTTC. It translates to CASSFDSPSYEQYF.

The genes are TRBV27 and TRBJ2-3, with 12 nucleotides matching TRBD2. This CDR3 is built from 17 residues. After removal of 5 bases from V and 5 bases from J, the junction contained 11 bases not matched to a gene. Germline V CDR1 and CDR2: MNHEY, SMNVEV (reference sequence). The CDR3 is CASSLLSTSGRIDTQYF. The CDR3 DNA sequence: TGTGCCAGCAGTCTCCTCAGCACTAGCGGGAGGATAGATACGCAGTATTTT.

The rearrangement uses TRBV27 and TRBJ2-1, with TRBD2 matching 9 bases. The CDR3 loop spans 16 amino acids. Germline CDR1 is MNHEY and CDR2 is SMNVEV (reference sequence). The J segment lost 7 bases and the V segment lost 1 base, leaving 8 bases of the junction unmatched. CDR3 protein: CASSLYLGGRVNEQFF. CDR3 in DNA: TGTGCCAGCAGTTTATACCTCGGCGGGAGGGTTAATGAGCAGTTCTTC.

CDR3 region: CASSQEQRSGGWSDTQYF. The CDR3 DNA reads as TGTGCCAGCAGCCAAGAACAGCGTAGTGGCGGGTGGTCAGATACGCAGTATTTT. The chain has TRBV4-2 and TRBJ2-3; D is perhaps TRBD2 (5 bases). CDR1 and CDR2 from the germline V gene are LGHNA and YNFKEQ. The CDR3 has 18 amino acids. Trimming stripped 0 bases from V and 4 bases from J, with 20 bases between.

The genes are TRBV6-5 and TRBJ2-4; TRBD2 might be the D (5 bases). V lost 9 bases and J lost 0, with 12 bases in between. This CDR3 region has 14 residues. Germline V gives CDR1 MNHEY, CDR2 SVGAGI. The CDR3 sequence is CASSSELAKNIQYF. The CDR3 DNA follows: TGTGCCAGTAGTAGCGAACTAGCCAAAAACATTCAGTACTTC.

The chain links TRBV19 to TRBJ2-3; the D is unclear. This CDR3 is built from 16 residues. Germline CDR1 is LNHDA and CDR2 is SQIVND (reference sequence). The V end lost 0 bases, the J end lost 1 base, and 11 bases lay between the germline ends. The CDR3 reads CASSIDLTDGTDTQYF. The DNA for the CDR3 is TGTGCCAGTAGTATAGATCTAACAGACGGCACAGATACGCAGTATTTT.

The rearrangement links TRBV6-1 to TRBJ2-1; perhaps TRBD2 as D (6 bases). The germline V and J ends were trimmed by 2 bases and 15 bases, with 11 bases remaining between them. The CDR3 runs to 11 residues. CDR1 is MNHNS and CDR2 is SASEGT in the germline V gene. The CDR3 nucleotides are TGTGCCAGCAGTGAACCTCCGCGGGGGTTCTTC. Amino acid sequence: CASSEPPRGFF.

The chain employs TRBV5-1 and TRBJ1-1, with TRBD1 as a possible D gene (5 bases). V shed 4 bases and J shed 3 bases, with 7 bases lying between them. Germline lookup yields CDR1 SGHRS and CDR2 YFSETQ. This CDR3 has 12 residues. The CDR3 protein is CASSEGHTEAFF. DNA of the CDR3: TGCGCCAGCAGCGAGGGGCACACTGAAGCTTTCTTT.

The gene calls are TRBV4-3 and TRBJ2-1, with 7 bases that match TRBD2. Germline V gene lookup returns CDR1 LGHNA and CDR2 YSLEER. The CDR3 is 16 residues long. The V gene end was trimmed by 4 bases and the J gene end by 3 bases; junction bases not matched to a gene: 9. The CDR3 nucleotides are TGCGCCAGCAGCCCACGCCGGGAGCGGGACTACAATGAGCAGTTCTTC. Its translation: CASSPRRERDYNEQFF.

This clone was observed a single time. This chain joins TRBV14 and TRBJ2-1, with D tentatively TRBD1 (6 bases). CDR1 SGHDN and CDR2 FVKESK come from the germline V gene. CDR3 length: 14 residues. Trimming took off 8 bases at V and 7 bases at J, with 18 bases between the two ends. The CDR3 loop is CASGTGIYMNEQFF. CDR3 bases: TGTGCCAGCGGTACAGGGATATACATGAATGAGCAGTTCTTC.

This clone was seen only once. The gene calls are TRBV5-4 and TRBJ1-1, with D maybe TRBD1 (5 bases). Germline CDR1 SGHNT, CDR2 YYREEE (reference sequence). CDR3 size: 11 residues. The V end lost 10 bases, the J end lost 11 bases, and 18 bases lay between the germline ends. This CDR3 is CASHWGGGAFF. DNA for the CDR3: TGTGCCTCACACTGGGGGGGTGGTGCTTTCTTT.

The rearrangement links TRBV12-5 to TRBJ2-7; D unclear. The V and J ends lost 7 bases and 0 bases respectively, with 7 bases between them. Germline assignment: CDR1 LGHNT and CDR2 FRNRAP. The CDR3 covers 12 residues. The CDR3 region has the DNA TGTGCTAGTGCCGACATCTCCTACGAGCAGTACTTC. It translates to CASADISYEQYF.

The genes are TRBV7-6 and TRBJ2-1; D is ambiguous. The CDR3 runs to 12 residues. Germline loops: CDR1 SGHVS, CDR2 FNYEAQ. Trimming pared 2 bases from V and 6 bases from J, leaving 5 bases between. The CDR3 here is CASSLRANEQFF. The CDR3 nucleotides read TGTGCCAGCAGCTTAAGGGCCAATGAGCAGTTCTTC.

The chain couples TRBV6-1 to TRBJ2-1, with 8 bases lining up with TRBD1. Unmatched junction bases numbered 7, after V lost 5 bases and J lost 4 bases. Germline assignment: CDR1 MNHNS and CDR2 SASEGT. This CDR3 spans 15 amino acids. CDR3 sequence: CASSLRTGPYNEQFF. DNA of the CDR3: TGTGCCAGCAGTCTTCGGACAGGGCCGTACAATGAGCAGTTCTTC.

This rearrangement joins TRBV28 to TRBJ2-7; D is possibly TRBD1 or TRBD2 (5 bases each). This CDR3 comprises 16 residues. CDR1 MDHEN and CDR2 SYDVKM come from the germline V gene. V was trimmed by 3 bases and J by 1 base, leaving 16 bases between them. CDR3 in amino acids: CASSFGSGTESYEQYF. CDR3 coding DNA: TGTGCCAGCAGTTTTGGGTCCGGGACCGAGTCCTACGAGCAGTACTTC. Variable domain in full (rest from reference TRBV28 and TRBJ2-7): DVKVTQSSRYLVKRTGEKVFLECVQDMDHENMFWYRQDPGLGLRLIYFSYDVKMKEKGDIPEGYSVSREKKERFSLILESASTNQTSMYLCASSFGSGTESYEQYFGPGTRLTVT.